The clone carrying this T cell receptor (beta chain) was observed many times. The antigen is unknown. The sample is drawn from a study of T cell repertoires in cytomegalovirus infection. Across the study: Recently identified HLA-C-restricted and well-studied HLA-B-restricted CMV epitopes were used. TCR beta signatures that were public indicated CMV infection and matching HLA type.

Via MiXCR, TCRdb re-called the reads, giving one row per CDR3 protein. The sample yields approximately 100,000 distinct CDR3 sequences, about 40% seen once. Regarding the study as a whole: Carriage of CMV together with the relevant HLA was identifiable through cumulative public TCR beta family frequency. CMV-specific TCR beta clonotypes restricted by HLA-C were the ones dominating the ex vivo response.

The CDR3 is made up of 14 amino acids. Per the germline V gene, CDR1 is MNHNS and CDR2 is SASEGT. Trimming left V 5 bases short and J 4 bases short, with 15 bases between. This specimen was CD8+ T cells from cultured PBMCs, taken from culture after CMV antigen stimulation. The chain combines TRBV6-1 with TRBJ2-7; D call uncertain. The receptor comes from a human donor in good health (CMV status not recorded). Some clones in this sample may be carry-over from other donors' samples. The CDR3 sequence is CASSSSISAYEQYF. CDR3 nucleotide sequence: TGTGCCAGCAGTTCTAGTATTTCAGCTTACGAGCAGTACTTC.